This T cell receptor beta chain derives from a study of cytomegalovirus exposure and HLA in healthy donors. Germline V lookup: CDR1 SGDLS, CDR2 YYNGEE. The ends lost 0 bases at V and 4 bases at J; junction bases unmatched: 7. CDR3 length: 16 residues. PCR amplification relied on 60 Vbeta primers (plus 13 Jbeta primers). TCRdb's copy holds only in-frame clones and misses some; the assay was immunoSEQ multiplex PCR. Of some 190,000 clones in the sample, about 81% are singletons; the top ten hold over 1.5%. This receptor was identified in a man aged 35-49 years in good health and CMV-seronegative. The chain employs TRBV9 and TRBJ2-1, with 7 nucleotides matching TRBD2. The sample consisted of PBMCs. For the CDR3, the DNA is TGTGCCAGCAGCGTAGGTGTCCAGCGGGGATACAATGAGCAGTTCTTC. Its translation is CASSVGVQRGYNEQFF.